This T cell receptor beta chain was profiled in a study of CD8 T cells in Susac syndrome. Looking at the study overall: Clinical remission applied to under ten sequenced Susac syndrome patients, and more than five had active disease.

On this clonotype itself: Its antigen is undetermined.

A quantity of roughly 0.5 to 1 ug RNA underwent reverse transcription using random hexamers. MiXCR was run by TCRdb on the immunoSEQ multiplex PCR reads, yielding one entry per CDR3 protein. The table has 70,000 to 100,000 distinct CDR3 sequences, around 96% seen once; the top ten hold approximately 0.39%. V dropped 5 bases and J dropped 4 bases, with 17 bases sitting between them. The CDR3 has 15 amino acids. Germline assignment: CDR1 SEHNR and CDR2 FQNEAQ (reference sequence). Points from the study as a whole: TEMRA cells and active patients showed peak Susac CD8+ clonal expansion. The total CD8+ repertoires yielded 15 to 20 Susac-specific public clones and the CD8+ TEMRA repertoires yielded roughly 5.

This clonotype was sampled from a human donor with Susac syndrome. The V and J genes are TRBV7-9 and TRBJ2-5; possible D gene TRBD2, 5 bases. The specimen sequenced was CD8+ T cells from PBMCs. DNA for the CDR3: TGTGCCAGCAGCCAGCCCTCGAGGGAGAGAGAGACCCAGTACTTC. It yields the protein CASSQPSRERETQYF.